This TCR beta chain was profiled in a study of response to subunit inactivated influenza vaccine listed by TCRdb under 2018. Concerning the study at large: Deep quantitative profiling of the T cell receptor repertoire was used in the study to follow responses to a trivalent subunit inactivated influenza vaccine. Study-wide findings and limitations: According to the authors, only a limited number of new T cells may be recruited by each seasonal influenza vaccination.

Concerning this clonotype itself: Its antigen specificity is not known. Base qualities are missing; no much larger clone stands one base away.

V and J lose 4 bases and 0 bases, and a span of 16 bases separates them. Sequences DFQATT (CDR1) and SNEGSKA (CDR2) are obtained from the germline V gene (reference sequence). The CDR3 measures 15 amino acids from cysteine to phenylalanine. Only the CDR3 DNA is retained, 45 bases long and in frame from the first base. Library preparation was by RT-PCR. The sequencer was an Illumina HiSeq 2500. TCRdb handled the public reads itself, with Q25 trimming in fastp and clone calling in MiXCR, and kept productive beta chains. When rows share a CDR3 protein, they turn into one entry using the most common DNA and genes. The sample table lists about 500,000 distinct CDR3 sequences, about 7.2% of them with a count of one. Of the sample, around 13% is held by the ten largest clones.

The sample consisted of PBMCs from blood, taken roughly 24 months after vaccination. The rearranged segments are TRBV20-1 and TRBJ2-7; possibly the D gene is TRBD1, per 5 matching bases. This TCR was recovered from a man between 50 and 75 years old who received an inactivated influenza vaccine. Donor details come from another sample of the same person, matched by shared clones. The CDR3: CSANLERGYSYEQYF. The DNA sequence follows: TGCAGTGCTAATCTAGAAAGGGGATACTCCTACGAGCAGTACTTC.